These 2 T cell receptor beta chains originate from one sample sequenced in a study of tumor and adjacent non-tumor tissue in lung cancer. The library came from three nested PCR rounds adapted from ARM-PCR protocols. TCRdb recomputed calls from the multiplex PCR reads with MiXCR, one row per CDR3 protein. The data show around 120,000 distinct CDR3 sequences, approximately 66% seen once. This sample's RNA came from whole unsorted tissue. What was sequenced was lung tumor tissue. The receptors here all came from a man younger than 45 with non-small cell lung cancer.

Turning to this clonotype: A read error is possible here, since a much larger clone lies one base away. The CDR3 DNA reads as TGCGCCAGCAGTGAGTCCTGGGCCGGCTACGGGCAGTACTTC. As protein: CASSESWAGYGQYF. The V and J genes are TRBV10-2 and TRBJ2-7, with D uncertain. This CDR3 comprises 14 residues. In germline, CDR1 is WSHSY, CDR2 SAAADI.

There are many counts of this clonotype. The rearrangement joins TRBV6-2 or TRBV6-3 to TRBJ2-7; the match to TRBD2 covers 10 bases. The V gene's germline CDR1 is MNHEY and CDR2 SVGEGT. The CDR3 loop spans 16 amino acids. Trimming at V came to 5 bases and at J to 4 bases, leaving 11 bases not matched to a gene. CDR3 in amino acids: CASSDDSGGVVYEQYF. For the CDR3, the DNA is TGTGCCAGCAGTGATGACAGCGGGGGGGTGGTATACGAGCAGTACTTC.